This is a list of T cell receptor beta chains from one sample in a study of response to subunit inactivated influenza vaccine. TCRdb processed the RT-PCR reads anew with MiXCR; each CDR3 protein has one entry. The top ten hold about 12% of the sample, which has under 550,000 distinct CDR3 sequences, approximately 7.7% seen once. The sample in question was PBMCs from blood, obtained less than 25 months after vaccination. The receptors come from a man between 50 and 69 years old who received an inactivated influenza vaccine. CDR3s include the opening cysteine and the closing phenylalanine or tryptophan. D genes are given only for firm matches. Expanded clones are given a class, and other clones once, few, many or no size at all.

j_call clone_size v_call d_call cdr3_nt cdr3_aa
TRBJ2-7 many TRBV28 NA TGTGCCAGCAGTTTGCTAGAGGACGAGCAGTACTTC CASSLLEDEQYF
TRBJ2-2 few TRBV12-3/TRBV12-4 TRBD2 TGTGCCAGCAGGGACCCCCAATGGACTAGCGGGGGGAGTTGGACCGGGGAGCTGTTTTTT CASRDPQWTSGGSWTGELFF
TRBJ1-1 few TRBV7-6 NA TGTGCCAGCAGCTTACGGGCACAGGGGAACACTGAAGCTTTCTTT CASSLRAQGNTEAFF
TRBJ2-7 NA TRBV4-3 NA TGCGCCAGGAGCCAAGACCGGGGGGCAGGGGATGAGCAGTACTTC CARSQDRGAGDEQYF
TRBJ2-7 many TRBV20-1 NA TGCAGTGCTAGACAAGGGACATCCTCCTACGAGCAGTACTTC CSARQGTSSYEQYF
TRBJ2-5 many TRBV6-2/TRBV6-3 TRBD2 TGTGCCAGCAGTCCAGGACTAGCGGGAGGATGGGAGACCCAGTACTTC CASSPGLAGGWETQYF
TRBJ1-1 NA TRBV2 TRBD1 TGTGCCAGCAGTCTAGGGACAGGGCACACTGAAGCTTTCTTT CASSLGTGHTEAFF
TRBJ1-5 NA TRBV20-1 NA TGCAGTGCTAGAGATCCGGTTGGGAGCAATCAGCCCCAGCATTTT CSARDPVGSNQPQHF
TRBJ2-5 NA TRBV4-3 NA TGCGCCAGCAGCCAAGATGGAGGGGCCCTCCAAGAGACCCAGTACTTC CASSQDGGALQETQYF
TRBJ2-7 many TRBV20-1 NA TGCAGTGCTAGAGTTAACCACAGGGAGCGTGGGTACGAGCAGTACTTC CSARVNHRERGYEQYF
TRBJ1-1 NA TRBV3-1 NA TGTGCCAGCAGCCAAGGGTTAGCAGGGCACACTGAAGCTTTCTTT CASSQGLAGHTEAFF
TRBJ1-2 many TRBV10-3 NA TGTGCCATCAGTGAGTCTAGGGAAGGCTACACCTTC CAISESREGYTF
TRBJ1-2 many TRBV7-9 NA TGTGCCAGCAGCTTGGACCACAGGGCCCCTAACTATGGCTACACCTTC CASSLDHRAPNYGYTF
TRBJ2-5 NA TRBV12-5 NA TGTGCTAGTGGTGTGGACCTAAGCGAGACCCAGTACTTC CASGVDLSETQYF
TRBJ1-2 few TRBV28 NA TGTGCCAGCAGTCGGTTTGCTGGCTACACCTTC CASSRFAGYTF
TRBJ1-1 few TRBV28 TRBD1 TGTGCCAGTCGCCAGGGACAGAGAGTAACTGAAGCTTTCTTT CASRQGQRVTEAFF
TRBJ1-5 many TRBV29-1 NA TGCAGCGCTGCGACGGAATTCAATCAGCCCCAGCATTTT CSAATEFNQPQHF
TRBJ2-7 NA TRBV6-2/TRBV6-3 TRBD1 TGTGCCAGCAGTCGCCCAACTGGGGACAGGGGCTACGAGCAGTACTTC CASSRPTGDRGYEQYF
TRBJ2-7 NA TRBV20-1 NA TGCAGTGCTAGATTTTCCGGGGGTCAACACTACGAGCAGTACTTC CSARFSGGQHYEQYF